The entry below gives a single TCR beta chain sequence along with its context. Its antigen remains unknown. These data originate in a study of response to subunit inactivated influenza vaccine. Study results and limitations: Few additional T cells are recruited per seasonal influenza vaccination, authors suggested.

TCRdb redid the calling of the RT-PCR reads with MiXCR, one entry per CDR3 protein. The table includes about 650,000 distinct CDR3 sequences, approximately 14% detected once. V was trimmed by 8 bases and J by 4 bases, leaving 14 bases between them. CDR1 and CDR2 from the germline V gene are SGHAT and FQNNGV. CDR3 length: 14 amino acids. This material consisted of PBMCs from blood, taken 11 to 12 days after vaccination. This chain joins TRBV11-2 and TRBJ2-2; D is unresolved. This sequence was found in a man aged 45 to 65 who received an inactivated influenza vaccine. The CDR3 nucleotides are TGTGCCAGCGGGATCCCGCTAGTCACCGGGGAGCTGTTTTTT. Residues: CASGIPLVTGELFF. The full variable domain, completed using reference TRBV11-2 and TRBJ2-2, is EAGVAQSPRYKIIEKRQSVAFWCNPISGHATLYWYQQILGQGPKLLIQFQNNGVVDDSQLPKDRFSAERLKGVDSTLKIQPAKLEDSAVYLCASGIPLVTGELFFGEGSRLTVL.